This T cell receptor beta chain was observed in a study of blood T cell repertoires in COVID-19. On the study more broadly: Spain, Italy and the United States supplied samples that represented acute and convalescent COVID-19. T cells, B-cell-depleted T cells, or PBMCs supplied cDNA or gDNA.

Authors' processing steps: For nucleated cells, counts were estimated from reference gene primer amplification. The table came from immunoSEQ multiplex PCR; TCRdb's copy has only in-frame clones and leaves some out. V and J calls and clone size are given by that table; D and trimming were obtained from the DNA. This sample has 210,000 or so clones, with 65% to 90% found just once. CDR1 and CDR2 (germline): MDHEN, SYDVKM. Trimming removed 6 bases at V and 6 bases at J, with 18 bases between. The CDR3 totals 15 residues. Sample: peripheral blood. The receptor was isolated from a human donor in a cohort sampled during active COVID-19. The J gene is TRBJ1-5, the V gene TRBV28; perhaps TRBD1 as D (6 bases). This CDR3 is CASSLWGQVSQPQHF. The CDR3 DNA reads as TGTGCCAGCAGCCTATGGGGGCAAGTAAGTCAGCCCCAGCATTTT.